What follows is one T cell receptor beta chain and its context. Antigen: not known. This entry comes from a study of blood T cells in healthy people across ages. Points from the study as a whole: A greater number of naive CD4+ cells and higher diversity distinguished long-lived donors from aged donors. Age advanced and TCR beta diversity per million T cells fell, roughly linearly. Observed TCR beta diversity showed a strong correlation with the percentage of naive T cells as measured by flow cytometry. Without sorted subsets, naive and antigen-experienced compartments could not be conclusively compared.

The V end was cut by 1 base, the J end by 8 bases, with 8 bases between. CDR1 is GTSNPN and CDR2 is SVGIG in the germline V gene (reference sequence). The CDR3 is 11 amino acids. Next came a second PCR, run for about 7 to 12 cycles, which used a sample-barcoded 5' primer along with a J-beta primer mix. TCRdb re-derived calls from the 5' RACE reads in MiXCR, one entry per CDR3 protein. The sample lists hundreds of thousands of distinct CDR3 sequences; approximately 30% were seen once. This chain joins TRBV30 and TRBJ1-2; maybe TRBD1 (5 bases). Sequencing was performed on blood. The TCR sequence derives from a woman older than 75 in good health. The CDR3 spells CAWSGGEGYTF. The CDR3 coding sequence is TGTGCCTGGAGTGGGGGGGAAGGCTACACCTTC.